This TCR beta chain came from a study of T-cell reconstitution after alpha-beta-depleted transplantation in children. Study results and caveats: Expanded graft clones numbering several hundred reportedly gave rise to alpha-beta T cells about two months after transplant. A year had passed since transplant, and T-cell counts and diversity by then came mostly from newly produced T cells.

Remarks on this clonotype: Its antigen is undetermined. One base away lies a much larger clone, so this may be a sequencing read error.

A TCRbeta library incorporating unique molecular identifiers was prepared. One entry per CDR3 protein, called by TCRdb with MiXCR from the PCR reads. In the table there are approximately 430,000 distinct CDR3 sequences, about a sixth of which are singletons. CDR1 SQVTM and CDR2 ANQGSEA come from the germline V gene. This CDR3 spans 14 amino acids. Trimming shortened V by 7 bases and J by 4 bases, and 16 bases separated the two germline ends. The rearrangement links TRBV29-1 to TRBJ2-2; tentatively, D is TRBD1 or TRBD2 (5 bases each). The sequence came from a boy in the first two years of life who had a stem cell transplant for Wiskott-Aldrich syndrome, so the T cells may come from the graft donor. The sequencing used PBMCs, mostly from graft donor cells, collected 360 days after TCRalphabeta/CD19-depleted stem cell transplant. The CDR3 is CSAKGPALTGELFF. Here the CDR3 DNA reads TGCAGCGCCAAGGGACCAGCACTCACCGGGGAGCTGTTTTTT.